The rows below give T cell receptor beta chains drawn from one sample of a study of shared clonotypes between healthy human individuals. The assay was immunoSEQ multiplex PCR, and TCRdb's table has in-frame clones only and misses some. The table lists approximately 2.5 million clones, roughly 92% of them singletons, with around 0.14% in the top ten. Material: naive CD4+ T cells sorted from blood. These TCRs come from a man between 18 and 35 years old in good health. CDR3s include the opening cysteine and the closing phenylalanine or tryptophan. Fields, in order: clone size, V gene, J gene, D gene, CDR3 protein, CDR3 DNA. The D gene is left open where the match is weak. Clone sizes are given selectively: once, few, many, or a class where the clone is expanded.

>NA|TRBV10-1|TRBJ2-1|NA
CATSRGSRLDNEQFF
TGCGCCACCTCACGGGGCAGTCGGTTAGACAATGAGCAGTTCTTC
>NA|TRBV25-1|TRBJ1-3|NA
CASSVSISGNTIYF
TGTGCCAGCAGTGTTAGCATCTCTGGAAACACCATATATTTT
>NA|TRBV9|TRBJ2-1|NA
CASSSKGSSGAYNEQFF
TGTGCCAGCAGCTCCAAAGGGAGTAGCGGAGCCTACAATGAGCAGTTCTTC
>NA|TRBV6-5|TRBJ2-3|NA
CASSYESTDTQYF
TGTGCCAGCAGTTACGAAAGCACAGATACGCAGTATTTT
>NA|TRBV9|TRBJ2-2|TRBD1
CASSTKDRRNTGELFF
TGTGCCAGCAGCACCAAGGACAGGAGGAACACCGGGGAGCTGTTTTTT
>NA|TRBV9|TRBJ2-1|NA
CASSVNTDEQFF
TGTGCCAGCAGCGTAAATACCGATGAGCAGTTCTTC
>NA|TRBV7-8|TRBJ1-5|NA
CASSLTDSNQPQHF
TGTGCCAGCAGCTTGACGGATAGCAATCAGCCCCAGCATTTT
>NA|TRBV7-2|TRBJ2-3|NA
CASSLAQTVTPSTDTQYF
TGTGCCAGCAGCTTAGCCCAGACAGTTACCCCCAGCACAGATACGCAGTATTTT
>once|TRBV10-3|TRBJ1-1|NA
CAIRRQTNTEAFF
TGTGCCATCAGGAGACAGACTAACACTGAAGCTTTCTTT
>NA|TRBV2|TRBJ2-7|NA
CASSLSAGDSYEQYF
TGTGCCAGCAGCCTGTCGGCAGGGGACTCCTACGAGCAGTACTTC